The next 21 T cell receptor beta chains were all read from a single sample in a study of T cells after yellow fever vaccination. TCRdb analysed the 5' RACE reads with MiXCR anew, one entry per CDR3 protein. This table holds 150,000 or so distinct CDR3 sequences, around 9.7% found once. Sequences were derived from CD8+ T cells sorted from PBMCs, sampled 45 days after the yellow fever booster vaccination. The source is a man younger than 35 who received the YFV17D yellow fever vaccine.

There are a few counts of this clonotype. CDR3 sequence: CASSQGAGQGSLAGELFF. CDR3 nucleotide sequence: TGTGCCAGCAGCCAAGGGGCGGGACAGGGATCTTTGGCCGGGGAGCTGTTTTTT. This chain joins TRBV4-2 and TRBJ2-2, with 9 bases matching TRBD1. Germline-derived CDR1 and CDR2 are LGHNA and YNFKEQ. The CDR3 runs to 18 residues. V was clipped by 1 base and J by 6 bases; unmatched bases: 12.

This clonotype was observed a handful of times. The chain carries TRBV3-1 and TRBJ2-1; D call uncertain. V was shortened by 6 bases and J by 5 bases, with 8 bases between the two germline ends. The CDR3 consists of 12 residues. The germline gives CDR1 LGHDT, CDR2 YNNKEL (reference sequence). CDR3 nucleotide sequence: TGTGCCAGCAGTCGGACCCACAATGAGCAGTTCTTC. Encoded protein: CASSRTHNEQFF.

With respect to this clonotype: Its ends do not fully match the called genes, so a read error is possible. The J gene is TRBJ2-2, the V gene TRBV5-1; weak D call: TRBD1 (5 bases). The CDR3 is made up of 15 amino acids. Germline V gene lookup returns CDR1 SGHRS and CDR2 YFSETQ. CDR3 coding DNA: TGCGCCAGCTGCTTGGCAGGGCCTGAGAGCGGGGAGCTGTTTTTT. Protein product: CASCLAGPESGELFF.

This clonotype has just a few counts. The chain carries TRBV27 and TRBJ1-4; 9 positions match TRBD1. After removal of 3 bases from V and 8 bases from J, the junction contained 4 bases not matched to a gene. The CDR3 is 14 amino acids. CDR1 and CDR2 (germline): MNHEY, SMNVEV (reference sequence). CDR3 DNA: TGTGCCAGCAGTTTCCCCGGGACAGGGGAAAAACTGTTTTTT. Translated, it gives CASSFPGTGEKLFF.

This clonotype was counted between two and nine times. The genes are TRBV7-9 and TRBJ1-3; TRBD1 matches 7 bases. Germline values: CDR1 SEHNR, CDR2 FQNEAQ (reference sequence). Trimming at V came to 11 bases and at J to 6 bases, leaving 7 bases not matched to a gene. The CDR3 length is 12 residues. The chain's CDR3 is CAGGTDENTIYF. DNA of the CDR3: TGTGCCGGTGGGACAGACGAAAACACCATATATTTT.

This chain connects TRBV6-2 or TRBV6-3 to TRBJ1-1; the D is unclear. Per the germline V gene, CDR1 is MNHEY and CDR2 is SVGEGT. V was shortened by 2 bases and J by 8 bases, with 12 bases between the two germline ends. The CDR3 is 13 residues long. Here the CDR3 reads CASSYRVPSEAFF. The CDR3 DNA is TGTGCCAGCAGTTACAGAGTGCCATCGGAAGCTTTCTTT.

This clonotype was detected a few times. The chain carries TRBV5-1 and TRBJ2-7; D may match TRBD1 or TRBD2 (5 bases each). V was shortened by 4 bases and J by 2 bases, with 19 bases between the two germline ends. Germline V gives CDR1 SGHRS, CDR2 YFSETQ. The CDR3 runs 16 residues. The CDR3 sequence: CASSPWRGDEPYEQYF. CDR3 nucleotides: TGCGCCAGCAGCCCCTGGAGAGGGGACGAACCCTACGAGCAGTACTTC.

This clonotype was seen a handful of times. The genes are TRBV2 and TRBJ1-4; D is perhaps TRBD1 (5 bases). The CDR3 totals 13 residues. V shed 8 bases and J shed 4 bases, with 11 bases lying between them. Germline-derived CDR1 and CDR2 are SNHLY and FYNNEI. The CDR3 is CASLGEYNEKLFF. The CDR3 nucleotides are TGTGCCAGCTTAGGGGAATATAATGAAAAACTGTTTTTT.

The genes are TRBV10-3 and TRBJ2-7, with D maybe TRBD2 (6 bases). The V end was cut by 0 bases, the J end by 5 bases, with 14 bases between. CDR1 ENHRY and CDR2 SYGVKD come from the germline V gene. The CDR3 contains 15 residues. This CDR3 reads CAISESMAGIDEQYF. The CDR3 DNA reads TGTGCCATCAGTGAGTCGATGGCGGGGATCGACGAGCAGTACTTC.

This clonotype was seen a few times. The V gene is TRBV7-9, the J gene TRBJ2-5; TRBD1 matches at 11 bases. Germline-derived CDR1 and CDR2 are SEHNR and FQNEAQ (reference sequence). The length of the CDR3 is 17 residues. V shed 4 bases and J 1 base; nucleotides not matched to a gene: 8. DNA of the CDR3: TGTGCCAGCAGCTCTCCCCGGGACAGGGGGATCCAAGAGACCCAGTACTTC. Its translation is CASSSPRDRGIQETQYF.

This clonotype was counted between two and nine times. This chain connects TRBV29-1 to TRBJ1-1; D call uncertain. V gave up 6 bases and J gave up 5 bases, with 7 bases separating them. This CDR3 has 10 residues. In germline, CDR1 is SQVTM, CDR2 ANQGSEA. Here the CDR3 reads CSVIRTEAFF. In DNA form, the CDR3 reads TGCAGCGTGATTCGAACTGAAGCTTTCTTT.

The rearrangement links TRBV6-5 to TRBJ2-7; 11 bases fit TRBD2. V shed 5 bases, J shed 4 bases, and the junction held 4 bases outside the gene matches. Germline V gene data show CDR1 as MNHEY and CDR2 as SVGAGI. CDR3 length: 14 residues. CDR3: CASSPTSGGYEQYV. In DNA form, the CDR3 reads TGTGCCAGCAGTCCCACTAGCGGGGGATACGAGCAGTACGTC.

This clonotype was counted ten times or more. V gene TRBV12-3 or TRBV12-4 combines with J gene TRBJ2-1; D not certain. Between the trimmed V and J ends, which lost 5 bases and 15 bases, there was a span of 20 bases. The CDR3 runs to 13 residues. The CDR3 is CASSPQPRTGLFF. CDR3 nucleotides: TGTGCCAGCAGTCCACAGCCTAGGACCGGCCTGTTCTTC.

This clonotype was detected only a few times. The chain combines TRBV27 with TRBJ1-5; the D gene is possibly TRBD1 (6 bases). Germline CDR1 and CDR2: MNHEY and SMNVEV (reference sequence). Trimming stripped 6 bases from V and 3 bases from J, with 12 bases between. This CDR3 spans 14 amino acids. For the CDR3, the DNA is TGTGCCAGCAGCCCGCAGGGGTTCAATCAGCCCCAGCATTTT. It encodes CASSPQGFNQPQHF.

The chain carries TRBV29-1 and TRBJ1-2, with 8 bases matching TRBD1. The CDR3 is 12 residues long. V lost 7 bases and J lost 8; bases outside the gene matches: 9. Germline CDR1 and CDR2: SQVTM and ANQGSEA. The DNA for the CDR3 is TGCAGCGGAACGACAGGGGAGCAGGGCTACACCTTC. As protein: CSGTTGEQGYTF.

This clonotype has a count of ten or more. This chain joins TRBV4-1 and TRBJ2-3; no clear D gene. From germline, CDR1 is MGHRA and CDR2 YSYEKL. The V end was cut by 4 bases, the J end by 10 bases, with 12 bases between. The CDR3 spans 12 residues. The CDR3 spells CASSLGPEPQYF. CDR3 coding DNA: TGCGCCAGCAGCCTCGGACCTGAGCCGCAGTATTTT.

This clonotype was seen many times. The CDR3 here is CASRVGSTEAFF. CDR3 nucleotide sequence: TGTGCCAGCAGGGTGGGATCCACTGAAGCTTTCTTT. This chain uses TRBV5-4 with TRBJ1-1; no reliable D call. The germline V and J ends were trimmed by 5 bases and 4 bases, with 9 bases remaining between them. CDR3 length: 12 amino acids. CDR1 is SGHNT and CDR2 is YYREEE in the germline V gene (reference sequence). Filled out from reference TRBV5-4 and TRBJ1-1, the complete variable domain reads ETGVTQSPTHLIKTRGQQVTLRCSSQSGHNTVSWYQQALGQGPQFIFQYYREEENGRGNFPPRFSGLQFPNYSSELNVNALELDDSALYLCASRVGSTEAFFGQGTRLTVV.

This clonotype was picked up a small number of times. This rearrangement joins TRBV13 to TRBJ2-7; 7 nucleotides agree with TRBD1. The V gene end was trimmed by 1 base and the J gene end by 6 bases; junction bases not matched to a gene: 3. The CDR3 consists of 13 residues. Germline CDR1 is PRHDT and CDR2 is FYEKMQ (reference sequence). The CDR3 reads CASSLEGGVEQYF. Here the CDR3 DNA reads TGTGCCAGCAGCTTAGAAGGGGGCGTCGAGCAGTACTTC.

This clonotype was counted only a few times. V is TRBV4-2 and J is TRBJ2-2; D gene uncertain. The CDR3 totals 15 residues. Trimming stripped 0 bases from V and 6 bases from J, with 11 bases between. Looked up from germline, CDR1 is LGHNA and CDR2 is YNFKEQ. This CDR3 is CASSQEALGSGELFF. The CDR3 DNA is TGTGCCAGCAGCCAAGAGGCGTTAGGCTCCGGGGAGCTGTTTTTT.

This clonotype turned up a few times. This chain joins TRBV29-1 and TRBJ2-5, with D maybe TRBD1 (6 bases). Trimming removed 3 bases from V and 5 bases from J, with 16 bases in between. This CDR3 has 14 amino acids. Germline loops: CDR1 SQVTM, CDR2 ANQGSEA. CDR3 DNA sequence: TGCAGCGTTGAGGGCGGACAGCCCGCGGAGACCCAGTACTTC. Its protein is CSVEGGQPAETQYF.

CDR3 sequence reads: CASSLGKNEQFF. CDR3 nucleotides: TGTGCCAGCAGCTTAGGGAAGAATGAGCAGTTCTTC. The gene calls are TRBV11-2 and TRBJ2-1; no clear D gene. The CDR3 spans 12 residues. Deletions cut 1 base from V and 7 bases from J, with 5 bases between. Germline V gives CDR1 SGHAT, CDR2 FQNNGV. The whole variable domain, remainder taken from reference TRBV11-2 and TRBJ2-1, is EAGVAQSPRYKIIEKRQSVAFWCNPISGHATLYWYQQILGQGPKLLIQFQNNGVVDDSQLPKDRFSAERLKGVDSTLKIQPAKLEDSAVYLCASSLGKNEQFFGPGTRLTVL.